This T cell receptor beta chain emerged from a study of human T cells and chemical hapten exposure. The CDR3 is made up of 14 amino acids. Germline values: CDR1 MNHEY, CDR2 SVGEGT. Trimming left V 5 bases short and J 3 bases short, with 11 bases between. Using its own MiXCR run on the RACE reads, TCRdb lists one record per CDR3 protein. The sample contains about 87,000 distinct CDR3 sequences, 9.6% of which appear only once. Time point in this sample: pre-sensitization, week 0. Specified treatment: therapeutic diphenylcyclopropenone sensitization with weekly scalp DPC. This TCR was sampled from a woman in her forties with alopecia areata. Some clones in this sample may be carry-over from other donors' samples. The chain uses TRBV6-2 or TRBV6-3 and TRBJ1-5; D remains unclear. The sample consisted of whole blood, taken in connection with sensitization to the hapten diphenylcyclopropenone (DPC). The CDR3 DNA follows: TGTGCCAGCAGTGTCAGGTTGTCCAATCAGCCCCAGCATTTT. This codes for CASSVRLSNQPQHF.